The 9 T cell receptor beta chains below come from one sample, sequenced in a study of T-cell reconstitution after alpha-beta-depleted transplantation in children. Preparation of the TCRbeta library was carried out with unique molecular identifiers. TCRdb re-derived calls from the PCR reads in MiXCR, one entry per CDR3 protein. Of 600,000 to 800,000 distinct CDR3 sequences in the sample, approximately 14% were seen once. The material sequenced was PBMCs, taken before TCRalphabeta/CD19-depleted stem cell transplant. The receptors were gathered from a girl aged 2 to 9 with congenital amegakaryocytic thrombocytopenia, due to receive a stem cell transplant.

Worth noting for this clonotype: This may be a read error: a much more frequent sequence differs by one nucleotide. This rearrangement joins TRBV29-1 to TRBJ2-5; 7 bases match TRBD2. The CDR3 extends over 16 amino acids. The germline V gene encodes CDR1 SQVTM and CDR2 ANQGSEA. Trimming removed 4 bases from V and 1 base from J; junction bases left unmatched: 12. DNA of the CDR3: TGCAGCGTTGGGATTCCGGCGGGAGAGACCCAAGAGACCCAGTACTTC. It yields the protein CSVGIPAGETQETQYF.

This chain's CDR3 is CASSKDLRDEQFF. In DNA, the CDR3 is TGTGCCAGCAGCAAGGATCTCCGGGACGAGCAGTTCTTC. This chain joins TRBV7-9 and TRBJ2-1; D may correspond to TRBD1 or TRBD2 (5 bases each). There are 13 residues in the CDR3. Germline V gene data show CDR1 as SEHNR and CDR2 as FQNEAQ (reference sequence). The germline V and J ends were trimmed by 5 bases and 10 bases, with 15 bases remaining between them.

In its sample, this clonotype was seen a few times. This sequence joins TRBV6-1 and TRBJ2-7; tentative D call: TRBD1 (6 bases). The CDR3 extends over 17 amino acids. V was pared by 4 bases and J by 0 bases, with 19 bases between. Per germline, CDR1 MNHNS and CDR2 SASEGT. Written as DNA, the CDR3 is TGTGCCAGCAGTGTTTTTATTAGGGGGACGGACTCCTACGAGCAGTACTTC. Encoded protein: CASSVFIRGTDSYEQYF.

This clonotype was recorded at least ten times. J is TRBJ1-4 and V is TRBV20-1; 7 positions agree with TRBD1. Germline V gene lookup returns CDR1 DFQATT and CDR2 SNEGSKA (reference sequence). The V and J ends lost 1 base and 4 bases, in that order; junction bases with no gene match: 6. This CDR3 is built from 15 residues. CDR3 DNA sequence: TGCAGTGCTAGAGGCCCGACAGGGTTTAATGAAAAACTGTTTTTT. This encodes CSARGPTGFNEKLFF.

This clonotype has a count of ten or more. V usage is TRBV11-2 and J usage is TRBJ2-1; D gene uncertain. CDR3 length equals 12 residues. Germline V gives CDR1 SGHAT, CDR2 FQNNGV. Trimming took off 5 bases at V and 7 bases at J, with 9 bases between the two ends. CDR3 loop: CASSRNPNEQFF. CDR3 DNA sequence: TGTGCCAGCAGCCGAAACCCTAATGAGCAGTTCTTC.

This rearrangement joins TRBV5-1 to TRBJ2-2; perhaps D is TRBD1 or TRBD2 (5 bases each). Trimming removed 4 bases at V and 2 bases at J, with 18 bases between. The CDR3 is 17 residues long. The germline V gene encodes CDR1 SGHRS and CDR2 YFSETQ. The CDR3 spells CASSTTQSGPNTGELFF. CDR3 coding DNA: TGCGCCAGCAGCACCACCCAGTCGGGACCTAACACCGGGGAGCTGTTTTTT.

This clonotype was observed a few times. In DNA form, the CDR3 reads TGTGCCAGCAGTTCCCCGCGGTACGCGAACACCGGGGAGCTGTTTTTT. It translates to CASSSPRYANTGELFF. The chain combines TRBV28 with TRBJ2-2, with D uncertain. The CDR3 spans 16 residues. The V gene's germline CDR1 is MDHEN and CDR2 SYDVKM. V shed 4 bases and J shed 0 bases, with 12 bases lying between them.

The chain uses TRBV7-2 and TRBJ2-1; unclear D gene. Trimming removed 3 bases at V and 3 bases at J, with 6 bases between. CDR3 length equals 13 residues. Germline V gene sequence: CDR1 SGHTA, CDR2 FQGNSA. The CDR3 is CASSFRDYNEQFF. DNA of the CDR3: TGTGCCAGCAGCTTTAGGGACTACAATGAGCAGTTCTTC.

This clonotype was recorded at least ten times. The chain couples TRBV20-1 to TRBJ1-3, with D possibly being TRBD1 (5 bases). Per the germline V gene, CDR1 is DFQATT and CDR2 is SNEGSKA (reference sequence). The V end lost 4 bases, the J end lost 4 bases, and 14 bases lay between the germline ends. The CDR3 loop spans 14 amino acids. CDR3 amino acids: CSAIFQGPGNTIYF. The CDR3 nucleotides read TGCAGTGCTATATTTCAGGGCCCCGGAAACACCATATATTTT.